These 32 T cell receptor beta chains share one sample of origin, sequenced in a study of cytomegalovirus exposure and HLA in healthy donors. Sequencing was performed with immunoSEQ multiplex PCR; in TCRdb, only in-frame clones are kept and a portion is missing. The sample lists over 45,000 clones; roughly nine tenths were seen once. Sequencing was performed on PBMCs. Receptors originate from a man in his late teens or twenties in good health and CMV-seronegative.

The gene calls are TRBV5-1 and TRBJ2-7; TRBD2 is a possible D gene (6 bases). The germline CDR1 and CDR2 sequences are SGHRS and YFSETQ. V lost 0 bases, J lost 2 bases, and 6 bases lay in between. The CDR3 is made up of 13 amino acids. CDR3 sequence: CASSLGGTYEQYF. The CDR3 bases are TGCGCCAGCAGCTTGGGCGGGACCTACGAGCAGTACTTC. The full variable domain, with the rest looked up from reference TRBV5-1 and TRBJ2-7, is KAGVTQTPRYLIKTRGQQVTLSCSPISGHRSVSWYQQTPGQGLQFLFEYFSETQRNKGNFPGRFSGRQFSNSRSEMNVSTLELGDSALYLCASSLGGTYEQYFGPGTRLTVT.

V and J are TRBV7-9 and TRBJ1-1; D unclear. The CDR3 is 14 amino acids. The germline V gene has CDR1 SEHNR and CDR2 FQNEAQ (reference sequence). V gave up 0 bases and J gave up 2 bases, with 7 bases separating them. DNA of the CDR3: TGTGCCAGCAGCTTAGCGGGGAGAAACACTGAAGCTTTCTTT. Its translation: CASSLAGRNTEAFF.

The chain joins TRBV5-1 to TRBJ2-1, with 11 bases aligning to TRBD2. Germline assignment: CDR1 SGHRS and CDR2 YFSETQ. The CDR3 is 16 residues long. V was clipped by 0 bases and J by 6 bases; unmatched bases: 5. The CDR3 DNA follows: TGCGCCAGCAGCTTGGCGGCGGGACTAGCGGCCAATGAGCAGTTCTTC. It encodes CASSLAAGLAANEQFF.

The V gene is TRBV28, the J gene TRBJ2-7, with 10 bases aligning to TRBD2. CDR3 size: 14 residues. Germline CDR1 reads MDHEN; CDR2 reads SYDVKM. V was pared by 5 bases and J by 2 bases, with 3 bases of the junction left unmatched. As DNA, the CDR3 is TGTGCCAGCAGTCTAGCGGGAGATCCCTACGAGCAGTACTTC. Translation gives CASSLAGDPYEQYF.

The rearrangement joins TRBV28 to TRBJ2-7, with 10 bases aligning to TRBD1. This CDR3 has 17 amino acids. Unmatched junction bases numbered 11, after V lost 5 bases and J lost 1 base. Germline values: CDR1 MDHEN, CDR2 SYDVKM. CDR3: CASSPPPGQGPSYEQYF. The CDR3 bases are TGTGCCAGCAGTCCGCCTCCGGGACAGGGGCCATCCTACGAGCAGTACTTC.

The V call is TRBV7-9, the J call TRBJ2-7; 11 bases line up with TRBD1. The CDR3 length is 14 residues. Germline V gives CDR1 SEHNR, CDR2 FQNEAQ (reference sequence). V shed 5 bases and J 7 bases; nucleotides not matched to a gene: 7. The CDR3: CASSPPDRGPEQYF. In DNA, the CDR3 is TGTGCCAGCAGCCCACCGGACAGGGGGCCAGAGCAGTACTTC.

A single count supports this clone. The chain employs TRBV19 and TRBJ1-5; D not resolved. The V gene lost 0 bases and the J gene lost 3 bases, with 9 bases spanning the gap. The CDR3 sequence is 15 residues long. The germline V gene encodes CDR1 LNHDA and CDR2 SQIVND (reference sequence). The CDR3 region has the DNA TGTGCCAGTAGTATAGATCCACAGCCCAATCAGCCCCAGCATTTT. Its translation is CASSIDPQPNQPQHF.

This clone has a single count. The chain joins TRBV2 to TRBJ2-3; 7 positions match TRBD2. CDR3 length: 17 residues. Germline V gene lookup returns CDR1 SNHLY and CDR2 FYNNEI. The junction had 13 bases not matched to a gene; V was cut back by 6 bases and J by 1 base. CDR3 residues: CASRGGVSSARTDTQYF. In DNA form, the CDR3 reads TGTGCCAGCAGGGGGGGGGTTAGTAGCGCCCGCACAGATACGCAGTATTTT. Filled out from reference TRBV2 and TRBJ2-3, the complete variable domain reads EPEVTQTPSHQVTQMGQEVILRCVPISNHLYFYWYRQILGQKVEFLVSFYNNEISEKSEIFDDQFSVERPDGSNFTLKIRSTKLEDSAMYFCASRGGVSSARTDTQYFGPGTRLTVL.

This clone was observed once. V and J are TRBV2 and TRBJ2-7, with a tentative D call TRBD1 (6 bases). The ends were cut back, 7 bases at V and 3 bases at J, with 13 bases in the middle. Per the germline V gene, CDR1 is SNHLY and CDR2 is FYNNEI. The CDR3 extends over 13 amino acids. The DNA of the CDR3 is TGTGCCAGCAAGCGACAGGTTTACTACGAGCAGTACTTC. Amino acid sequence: CASKRQVYYEQYF.

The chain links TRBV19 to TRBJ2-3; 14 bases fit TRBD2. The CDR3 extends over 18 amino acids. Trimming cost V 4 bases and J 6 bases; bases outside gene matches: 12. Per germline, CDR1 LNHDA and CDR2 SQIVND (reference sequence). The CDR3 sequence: CASSTQRRLAGGPDTQYF. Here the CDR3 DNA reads TGTGCCAGTAGTACCCAACGTCGACTAGCGGGAGGGCCGGATACGCAGTATTTT. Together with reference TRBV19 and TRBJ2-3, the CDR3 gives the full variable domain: DGGITQSPKYLFRKEGQNVTLSCEQNLNHDAMYWYRQDPGQGLRLIYYSQIVNDFQKGDIAEGYSVSREKKESFPLTVTSAQKNPTAFYLCASSTQRRLAGGPDTQYFGPGTRLTVL.

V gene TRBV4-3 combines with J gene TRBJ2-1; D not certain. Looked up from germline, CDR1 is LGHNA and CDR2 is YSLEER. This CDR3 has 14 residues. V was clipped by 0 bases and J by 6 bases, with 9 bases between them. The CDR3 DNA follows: TGCGCCAGCAGCCAAGATTGGGCAAGCAATGAGCAGTTCTTC. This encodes CASSQDWASNEQFF.

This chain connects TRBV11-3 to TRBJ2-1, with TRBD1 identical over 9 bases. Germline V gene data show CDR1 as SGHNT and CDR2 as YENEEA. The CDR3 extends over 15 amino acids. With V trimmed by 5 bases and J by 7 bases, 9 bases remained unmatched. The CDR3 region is CASSLRDRAQNEQFF. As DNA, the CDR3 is TGTGCCAGCAGCCTCCGGGACAGGGCCCAGAATGAGCAGTTCTTC.

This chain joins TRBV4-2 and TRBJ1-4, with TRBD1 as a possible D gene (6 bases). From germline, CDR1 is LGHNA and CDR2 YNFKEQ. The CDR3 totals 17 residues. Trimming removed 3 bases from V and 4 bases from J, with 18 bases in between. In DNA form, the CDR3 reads TGTGCCAGCAGCCAGGGTTATTCAGGGGCCTATAATGAAAAACTGTTTTTT. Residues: CASSQGYSGAYNEKLFF.

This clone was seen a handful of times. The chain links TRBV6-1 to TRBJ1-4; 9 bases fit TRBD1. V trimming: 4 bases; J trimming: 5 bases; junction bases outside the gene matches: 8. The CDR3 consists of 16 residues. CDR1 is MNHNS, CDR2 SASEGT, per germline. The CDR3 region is CASSVLVGTGNEKLFF. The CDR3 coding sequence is TGTGCCAGCAGTGTTTTAGTAGGGACAGGGAATGAAAAACTGTTTTTT.

The CDR3 nucleotides read TGCAGCGTTGTGCCGGAGGGAGCCAAAAACATTCAGTACTTC. This translates into CSVVPEGAKNIQYF. The chain recombines TRBV29-1 with TRBJ2-4, with D perhaps TRBD2 (6 bases). The CDR3 is 14 amino acids. Germline CDR1 and CDR2: SQVTM and ANQGSEA. The V gene lost 4 bases and the J gene lost 0 bases, with 10 bases spanning the gap.

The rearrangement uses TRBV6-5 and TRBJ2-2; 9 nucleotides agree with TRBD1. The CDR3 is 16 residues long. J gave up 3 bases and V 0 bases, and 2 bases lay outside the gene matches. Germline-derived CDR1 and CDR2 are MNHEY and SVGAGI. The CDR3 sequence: CASSYSGTGYTGELFF. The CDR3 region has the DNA TGTGCCAGCAGTTACTCCGGGACAGGGTACACCGGGGAGCTGTTTTTT.

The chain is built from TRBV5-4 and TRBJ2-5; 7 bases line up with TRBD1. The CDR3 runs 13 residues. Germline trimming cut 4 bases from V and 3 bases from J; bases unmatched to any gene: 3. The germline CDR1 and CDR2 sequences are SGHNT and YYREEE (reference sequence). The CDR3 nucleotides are TGTGCCAGCAGCCCAACAGGGGAAGAGACCCAGTACTTC. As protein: CASSPTGEETQYF. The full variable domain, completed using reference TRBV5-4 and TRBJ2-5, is ETGVTQSPTHLIKTRGQQVTLRCSSQSGHNTVSWYQQALGQGPQFIFQYYREEENGRGNFPPRFSGLQFPNYSSELNVNALELDDSALYLCASSPTGEETQYFGPGTRLLVL.

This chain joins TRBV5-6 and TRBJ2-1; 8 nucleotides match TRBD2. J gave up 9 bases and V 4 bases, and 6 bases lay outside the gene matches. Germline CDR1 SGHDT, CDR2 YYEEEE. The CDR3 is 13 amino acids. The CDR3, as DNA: TGTGCCAGCAGCCCGGGGGGGCTTGTTGAGCAGTTCTTC. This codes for CASSPGGLVEQFF.

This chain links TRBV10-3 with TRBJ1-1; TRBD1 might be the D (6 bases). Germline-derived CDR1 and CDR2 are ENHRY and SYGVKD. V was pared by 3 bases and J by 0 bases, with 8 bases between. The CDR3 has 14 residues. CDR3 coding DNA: TGTGCCATCAGTGATCAGGGGATGAACACTGAAGCTTTCTTT. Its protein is CAISDQGMNTEAFF.

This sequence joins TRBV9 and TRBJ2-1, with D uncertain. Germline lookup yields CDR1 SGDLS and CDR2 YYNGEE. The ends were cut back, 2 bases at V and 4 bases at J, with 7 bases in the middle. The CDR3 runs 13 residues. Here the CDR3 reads CASSVHYYNEQFF. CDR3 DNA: TGTGCCAGCAGCGTGCACTATTACAATGAGCAGTTCTTC.

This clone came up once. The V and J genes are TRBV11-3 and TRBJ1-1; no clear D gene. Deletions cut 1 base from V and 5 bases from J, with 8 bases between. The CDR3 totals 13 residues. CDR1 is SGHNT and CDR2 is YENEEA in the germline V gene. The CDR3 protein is CASSLVTGTEAFF. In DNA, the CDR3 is TGTGCCAGCAGCTTAGTAACGGGTACTGAAGCTTTCTTT.

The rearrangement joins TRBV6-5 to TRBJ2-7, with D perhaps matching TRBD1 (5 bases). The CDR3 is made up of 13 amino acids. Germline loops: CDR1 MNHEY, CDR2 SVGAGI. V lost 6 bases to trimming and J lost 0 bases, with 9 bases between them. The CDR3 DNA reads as TGTGCCAGCAGAAGACAGACCTCCTACGAGCAGTACTTC. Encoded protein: CASRRQTSYEQYF.

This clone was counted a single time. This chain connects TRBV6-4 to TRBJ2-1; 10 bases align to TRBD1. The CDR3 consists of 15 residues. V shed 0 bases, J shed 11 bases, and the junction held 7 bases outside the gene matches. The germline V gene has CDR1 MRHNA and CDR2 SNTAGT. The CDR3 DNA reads TGTGCCAGCAGTGACTCGGGTGACAGGGGGCTAAAGCAGTTCTTC. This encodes CASSDSGDRGLKQFF.

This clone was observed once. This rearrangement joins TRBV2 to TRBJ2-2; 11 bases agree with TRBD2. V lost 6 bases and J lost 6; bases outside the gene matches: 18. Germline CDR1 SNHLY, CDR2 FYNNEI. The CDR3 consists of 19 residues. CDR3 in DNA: TGTGCCAGCAGGCTCCGCGCGGGGGGTAGCGGGAGGGCCCCCGGGGAGCTGTTTTTT. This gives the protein CASRLRAGGSGRAPGELFF.

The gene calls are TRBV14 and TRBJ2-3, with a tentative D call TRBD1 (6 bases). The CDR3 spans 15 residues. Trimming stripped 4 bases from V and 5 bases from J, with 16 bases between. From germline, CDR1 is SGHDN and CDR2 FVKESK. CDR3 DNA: TGTGCCAGCAGCCCCTTCAGGGGTGAGGGAGATACGCAGTATTTT. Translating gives CASSPFRGEGDTQYF.

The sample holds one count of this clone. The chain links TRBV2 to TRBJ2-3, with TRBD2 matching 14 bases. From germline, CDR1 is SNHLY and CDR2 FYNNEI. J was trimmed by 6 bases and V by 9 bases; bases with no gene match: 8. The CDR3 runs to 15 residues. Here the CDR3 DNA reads TGTGCCAGACCGGGACTAGCGGGAGAGATGGATACGCAGTATTTT. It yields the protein CARPGLAGEMDTQYF.

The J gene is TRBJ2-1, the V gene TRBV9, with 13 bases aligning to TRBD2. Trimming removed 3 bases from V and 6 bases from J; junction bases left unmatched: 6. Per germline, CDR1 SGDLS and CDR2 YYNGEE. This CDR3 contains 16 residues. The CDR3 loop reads CASSAGTSGDFNEQFF. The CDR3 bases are TGTGCCAGCAGCGCTGGGACTAGCGGGGATTTCAATGAGCAGTTCTTC.

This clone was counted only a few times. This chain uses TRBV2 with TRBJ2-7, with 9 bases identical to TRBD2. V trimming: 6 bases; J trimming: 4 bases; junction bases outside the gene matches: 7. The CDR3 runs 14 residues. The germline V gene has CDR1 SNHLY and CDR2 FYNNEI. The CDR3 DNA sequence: TGTGCCAGCAGAGGACTAGCGAGTACGTACGAGCAGTACTTC. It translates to CASRGLASTYEQYF.

The CDR3 is CASSWTGDTEAFF. DNA for the CDR3: TGTGCCAGCAGTTGGACAGGGGACACTGAAGCTTTCTTT. The V call is TRBV2, the J call TRBJ1-1; 9 bases match TRBD1. Unmatched junction bases numbered 1, after V lost 5 bases and J lost 3 bases. The CDR3 has 13 residues. CDR1 and CDR2 (germline): SNHLY, FYNNEI.

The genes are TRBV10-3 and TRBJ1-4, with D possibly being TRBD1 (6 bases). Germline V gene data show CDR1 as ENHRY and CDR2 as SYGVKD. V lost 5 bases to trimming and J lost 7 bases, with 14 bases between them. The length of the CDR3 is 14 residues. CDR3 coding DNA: TGTGCCATCAGTCCAGGGGAAACGAGTGAAAAACTGTTTTTT. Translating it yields CAISPGETSEKLFF.

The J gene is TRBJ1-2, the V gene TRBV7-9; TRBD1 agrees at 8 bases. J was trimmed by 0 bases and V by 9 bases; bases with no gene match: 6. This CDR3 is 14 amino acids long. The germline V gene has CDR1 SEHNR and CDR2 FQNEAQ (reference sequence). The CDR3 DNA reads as TGTGCCAGTGGGACAGGAGGAGCTAACTATGGCTACACCTTC. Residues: CASGTGGANYGYTF.

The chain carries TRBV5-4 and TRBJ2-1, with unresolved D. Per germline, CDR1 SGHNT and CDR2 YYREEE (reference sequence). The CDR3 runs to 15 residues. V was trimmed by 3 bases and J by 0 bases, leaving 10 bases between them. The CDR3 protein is CASSSDHSSYNEQFF. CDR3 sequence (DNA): TGTGCCAGCAGCTCCGATCATAGCTCCTACAATGAGCAGTTCTTC.